Sequencing of this T cell receptor beta chain was carried out in a study of radiotherapy plus CTLA-4 blockade in lung cancer. In the case of this clone: As yet, its antigen is unknown.

Some clones are missing from TCRdb's copy, which holds only in-frame ones; the method was immunoSEQ multiplex PCR. Among about 38,000 clones, 80% to 90% were seen once, and the ten largest hold about 20%. Overall study findings and caveats: Response was reportedly best predicted by early blood T cell clone dynamics, with interferon-beta.

Trimming removed 5 bases from V and 1 base from J, with 17 bases in between. The CDR3 is 16 residues long. The germline gives CDR1 SEHNR, CDR2 FQNEAQ (reference sequence). The sample was peripheral blood, taken from a patient treated with radiotherapy plus ipilimumab. The chain combines TRBV7-9 with TRBJ1-2; the D is unclear. The TCR was taken from a human donor with non-small cell lung cancer whose response to radiotherapy plus ipilimumab could not be evaluated. The DNA of the CDR3 is TGTGCCAGCAGCCCCCGGTCGGGGTTAGGTAACTATGGCTACACCTTC. It specifies CASSPRSGLGNYGYTF.